This is a list of T cell receptor beta chains from one sample in a study of blood T cell repertoires in COVID-19. The data were produced by immunoSEQ multiplex PCR, yet TCRdb's version contains in-frame clones alone and is incomplete. The table includes about 150,000 clones, roughly three quarters detected once. The sequencing input was peripheral blood. The receptors here all came from a man aged 55 to 70 with acute or convalescent COVID-19. Both conserved end residues are part of each CDR3. Fields, in order: CDR3 DNA, CDR3 protein, V gene, J gene, D gene, clone size. D genes are given only for firm matches. Where a row states a size, it is once, few, many or the class of an expanded clone; other rows omit it.

DNA: TGTGCCAGCTCACCCCCGGGACTAGCTTATGAGCAGTTCTTC
CDR3: CASSPPGLAYEQFF
V: TRBV18
J: TRBJ2-1
D: TRBD2
size: NA

DNA: TGTGCCAGCAGTTTTAGGCAGGCCTACGAGCAGTACTTC
CDR3: CASSFRQAYEQYF
V: TRBV28
J: TRBJ2-7
D: NA
size: few

DNA: TGTGCCAGCAGCCCCGGGCTAGCGGGAAGCACAGATACGCAGTATTTT
CDR3: CASSPGLAGSTDTQYF
V: TRBV27
J: TRBJ2-3
D: TRBD2
size: once

DNA: TGTGCCAGCAGTTTTGGTGGGAGGGGGAACTACGAGCAGTACTTC
CDR3: CASSFGGRGNYEQYF
V: TRBV27
J: TRBJ2-7
D: NA
size: NA

DNA: TGTGCCAGCAGAATATTTGGCTTGGCCGCTAGCACAGATACGCAGTATTTT
CDR3: CASRIFGLAASTDTQYF
V: TRBV7-8
J: TRBJ2-3
D: NA
size: NA

DNA: TGTGCCAGCTCACCGGGGACAGAGTACGAGCAGTACTTC
CDR3: CASSPGTEYEQYF
V: TRBV18
J: TRBJ2-7
D: TRBD1
size: NA

DNA: TGTGCCAGCAGCTTAGGGACAGGGGGCGGCGGCAATCAGCCCCAGCATTTT
CDR3: CASSLGTGGGGNQPQHF
V: TRBV7-9
J: TRBJ1-5
D: TRBD1
size: few

DNA: TGTGCCAGCAGCTGGGGACAGGGATATGCCACCGGGGAGCTGTTTTTT
CDR3: CASSWGQGYATGELFF
V: TRBV7-8
J: TRBJ2-2
D: TRBD1
size: NA

DNA: TGTGCCAGCAGCAGCGACAGGGGGCTGGGAGAGACCCAGTACTTC
CDR3: CASSSDRGLGETQYF
V: TRBV7-9
J: TRBJ2-5
D: TRBD1
size: NA

DNA: TGTGCCAGCAGTTTAGGTCAGGGCCACAATGAGCAGTTCTTC
CDR3: CASSLGQGHNEQFF
V: TRBV27
J: TRBJ2-1
D: NA
size: NA

DNA: TGTGCCACTTCGACACCCAGCTCCTACAATGAGCAGTTCTTC
CDR3: CATSTPSSYNEQFF
V: TRBV6-6
J: TRBJ2-1
D: NA
size: once

DNA: TGTGCCAGCAGCGCCCCCTCTAAAGAGACCCAGTACTTC
CDR3: CASSAPSKETQYF
V: TRBV9
J: TRBJ2-5
D: NA
size: NA

DNA: TGTGCCAGCAGTTACACACGGCTAGCGGCCCTCAGGAGACAGTTCTTC
CDR3: CASSYTRLAALRRQFF
V: TRBV6-5
J: TRBJ2-1
D: TRBD2
size: NA

DNA: TGTGCCAGCGGCCGTGGGGGGAGTAGGACAGATACGCAGTATTTT
CDR3: CASGRGGSRTDTQYF
V: TRBV7-3
J: TRBJ2-3
D: NA
size: NA

DNA: TGCGCCAGCAGTCCCTTGACGGGGGGTTACAATGAGCAGTTCTTC
CDR3: CASSPLTGGYNEQFF
V: TRBV10-2
J: TRBJ2-1
D: TRBD2
size: NA

DNA: TGTGCCAGCAGAGGACAGGGGGCGTCCTACGAGCAGTACTTC
CDR3: CASRGQGASYEQYF
V: TRBV6-5
J: TRBJ2-7
D: TRBD1
size: few

DNA: TGTGCCAGCAGTGATCGACAGGACAATGAAAAACTGTTTTTT
CDR3: CASSDRQDNEKLFF
V: TRBV2
J: TRBJ1-4
D: NA
size: few

DNA: TGTGCCAGCAGCCCCGGGACTAACCAAGAGACCCAGTACTTC
CDR3: CASSPGTNQETQYF
V: TRBV11-2
J: TRBJ2-5
D: TRBD2
size: NA

DNA: TGCGCCAGCAGCCAAGAAATACAGGGAGGGAATGAGCAGTTCTTC
CDR3: CASSQEIQGGNEQFF
V: TRBV4-1
J: TRBJ2-1
D: NA
size: NA

DNA: TGTGCCAGCAGCGTAGACGACAGGGGGCAAGGAAACACCATATATTTT
CDR3: CASSVDDRGQGNTIYF
V: TRBV9
J: TRBJ1-3
D: TRBD1
size: few

DNA: TGTGCCAGCATGGGGGAAACAGGGCTATATGGCTACACCTTC
CDR3: CASMGETGLYGYTF
V: TRBV2
J: TRBJ1-2
D: NA
size: NA

DNA: TGTGCCAGCAGCCCGGGACTGGGGGGCTACACCTTC
CDR3: CASSPGLGGYTF
V: TRBV5-4
J: TRBJ1-2
D: NA
size: NA

DNA: TGTGCCAGCAGCTCGACAGCTTCTGACTACACCTTC
CDR3: CASSSTASDYTF
V: TRBV7-9
J: TRBJ1-2
D: NA
size: once

DNA: TGTGCCAGCAGGCATAGGGGGTCCTATAACACAGATACGCAGTATTTT
CDR3: CASRHRGSYNTDTQYF
V: TRBV27
J: TRBJ2-3
D: NA
size: NA

DNA: TGTGCCAGCAGCCAAGATCCCCTGAGGGGCAATCAGCCCCAGCATTTT
CDR3: CASSQDPLRGNQPQHF
V: TRBV3-1/TRBV3-2
J: TRBJ1-5
D: NA
size: NA

DNA: TGTGCCAGCAGCGTAGGGGCCGCTAACGAGCAGTACTTC
CDR3: CASSVGAANEQYF
V: TRBV9
J: TRBJ2-7
D: NA
size: medium-sized

DNA: TGTGCCAGCAGCGGGGGGGGCTACGAGCAGTACTTC
CDR3: CASSGGGYEQYF
V: TRBV7-9
J: TRBJ2-7
D: TRBD2
size: few

DNA: TGTGCCAGCAACTCGACATTTTCCTACGAGCAGTACTTC
CDR3: CASNSTFSYEQYF
V: TRBV21-1
J: TRBJ2-7
D: NA
size: NA

DNA: TGCGCCAGCAGTGATCAAGCGGATAGCACAGATACGCAGTATTTT
CDR3: CASSDQADSTDTQYF
V: TRBV10-2
J: TRBJ2-3
D: NA
size: few

DNA: TGTGCCAGCAGTGTCAGCTCCTACGAGCAGTACTTC
CDR3: CASSVSSYEQYF
V: TRBV2
J: TRBJ2-7
D: NA
size: NA

DNA: TGCGCCAGCAGCGGAGGAGCGGGAAGGGGCACAGATACGCAGTATTTT
CDR3: CASSGGAGRGTDTQYF
V: TRBV5-1
J: TRBJ2-3
D: TRBD2
size: many

DNA: TGTGCCAGCAGCGTCGGAACTAGCGGGAGGGTTCCAAGCACAGATACGCAGTATTTT
CDR3: CASSVGTSGRVPSTDTQYF
V: TRBV13
J: TRBJ2-3
D: TRBD2
size: NA

DNA: TGTGCCAGCTCACCACAGGGCGGGAGTCCGGAGCAGTACTTC
CDR3: CASSPQGGSPEQYF
V: TRBV18
J: TRBJ2-7
D: TRBD2
size: NA

DNA: TGCGCCAGCAGCTTAGGGACAGGGGACACTGAAGCTTTCTTT
CDR3: CASSLGTGDTEAFF
V: TRBV5-1
J: TRBJ1-1
D: TRBD1
size: NA

DNA: TGTGCCAGCAGAAGGGGCTGTGGTCAGCCCCAGCATTTT
CDR3: CASRRGCGQPQHF
V: TRBV12-1
J: TRBJ1-5
D: NA
size: few

DNA: TGTGCCAGCAGCTTGCGCGGGAGCGGCACCGGGGAGCTGTTTTTT
CDR3: CASSLRGSGTGELFF
V: TRBV11-2
J: TRBJ2-2
D: TRBD2
size: few

DNA: TGTGCCAGCAGCCATAAGACAGGGGGTAGGTACGAGCAGTACTTC
CDR3: CASSHKTGGRYEQYF
V: TRBV4-2
J: TRBJ2-7
D: TRBD1
size: NA

DNA: TGTGCCAGCAGCCCGCCGGGACTAGCGGGAGGTAATGAGCAGTTCTTC
CDR3: CASSPPGLAGGNEQFF
V: TRBV7-9
J: TRBJ2-1
D: TRBD2
size: NA

DNA: TGTGCCAGCAGTGCCGGGACAGGGGTTGGCTACACCTTC
CDR3: CASSAGTGVGYTF
V: TRBV12-3/TRBV12-4
J: TRBJ1-2
D: TRBD1
size: few

DNA: TGTGCCAGCAGCCAAGATCCGGGAACACTGCAGTTCTTC
CDR3: CASSQDPGTLQFF
V: TRBV4-2
J: TRBJ2-1
D: NA
size: NA

DNA: TGCAGTGCACCAGTACAGACCCAGTACTTC
CDR3: CSAPVQTQYF
V: TRBV20-1
J: TRBJ2-5
D: NA
size: few

DNA: TGCGCCAGCAGCCAACTCCTCAATTCCATTGAGGGTCATCAAGAGACCCAGTACTTC
CDR3: CASSQLLNSIEGHQETQYF
V: TRBV4-1
J: TRBJ2-5
D: NA
size: NA

DNA: TGTGCCAGCAGCTTAGAACTAGTATTGGATACGCAGTATTTT
CDR3: CASSLELVLDTQYF
V: TRBV7-9
J: TRBJ2-3
D: NA
size: NA

DNA: TGTGCCACCAGTGACCCGACTCGTAGCGGGGGCCCGTCCTACAATGAGCAGTTCTTC
CDR3: CATSDPTRSGGPSYNEQFF
V: TRBV24-1
J: TRBJ2-1
D: TRBD2
size: NA

DNA: TGTGCCAGCAGCTTAGCAAGGACAGGCCAAGGGAAACTGTTTTTT
CDR3: CASSLARTGQGKLFF
V: TRBV7-2
J: TRBJ1-4
D: TRBD1
size: NA

DNA: TGTGCCAGCAGCCGGCCGGGACAGGCGACAGATACGCAGTATTTT
CDR3: CASSRPGQATDTQYF
V: TRBV5-4
J: TRBJ2-3
D: TRBD1
size: NA

DNA: TGTGCCAGCATCCGTTCCCCGGGACAGATCGGGGAGCTGTTTTTT
CDR3: CASIRSPGQIGELFF
V: TRBV6-5
J: TRBJ2-2
D: TRBD1
size: many